This TCR beta chain was captured by sequencing in a study of glioma-infiltrating T cells after dendritic cell vaccination. About the research overall: Patients had newly diagnosed or recurrent glioblastoma and received dendritic cell vaccines. Three intradermal dendritic cell vaccine injections were given every two weeks.

With 3 bases removed from V and 7 bases from J, the gap between germline ends came to 16 bases. The CDR3 has 14 residues. Germline CDR1 and CDR2: KGHSH and LQKENI. Selection required adequate fresh-frozen tumor tissue plus more than two years' survival data. None of the glioblastoma patients had an isocitrate dehydrogenase mutation. Here immunoSEQ multiplex PCR was the method, and the copy in TCRdb shows in-frame clones only, minus some. The table shows about 64,000 clones, with about 81% occurring only once. The material sequenced was blood, taken before dendritic cell vaccination. This clonotype was sampled from a human donor with glioblastoma. The gene calls are TRBV18 and TRBJ2-7; maybe TRBD1 (6 bases). Here the CDR3 DNA reads TGTGCCAGCTCACCCCAGGGGAATCGGGCGGAGCAGTACTTC. Protein: CASSPQGNRAEQYF.